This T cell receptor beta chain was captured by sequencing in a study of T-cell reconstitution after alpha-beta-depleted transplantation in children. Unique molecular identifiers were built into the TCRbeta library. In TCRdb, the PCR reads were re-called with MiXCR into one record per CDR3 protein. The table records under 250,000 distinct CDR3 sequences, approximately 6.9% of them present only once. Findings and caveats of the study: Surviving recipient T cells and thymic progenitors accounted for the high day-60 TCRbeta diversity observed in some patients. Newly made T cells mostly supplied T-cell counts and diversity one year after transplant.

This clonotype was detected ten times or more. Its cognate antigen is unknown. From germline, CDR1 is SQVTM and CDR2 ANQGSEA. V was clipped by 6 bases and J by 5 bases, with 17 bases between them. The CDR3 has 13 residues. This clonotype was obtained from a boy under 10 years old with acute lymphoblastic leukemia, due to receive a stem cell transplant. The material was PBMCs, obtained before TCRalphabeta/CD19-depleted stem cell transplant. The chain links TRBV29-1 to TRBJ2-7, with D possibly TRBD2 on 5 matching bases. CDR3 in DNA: TGCAGCGTGCGGTGGGAGTACGGGAACGAGCAGTACTTC. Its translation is CSVRWEYGNEQYF.